This T cell receptor beta chain was recovered during a study of blood T cell repertoires in COVID-19. Trimming removed 5 bases from V and 3 bases from J; junction bases left unmatched: 7. CDR1 and CDR2 (germline): SGHNT, YENEEA. The CDR3 covers 15 residues. This clone was counted only a few times. Only in-frame clones appear in the TCRdb table, and some are missing; sequencing was by immunoSEQ multiplex PCR. The table includes around 26,000 clones, more than 85% detected once. The chain joins TRBV11-3 to TRBJ2-5; 9 nucleotides line up with TRBD2. The receptor comes from a human donor in a cohort sampled during active COVID-19. Sequences were obtained from peripheral blood. The DNA for the CDR3 is TGTGCCAGCAGCGACGAGACTAGCGGAAAAGAGACCCAGTACTTC. It encodes CASSDETSGKETQYF.